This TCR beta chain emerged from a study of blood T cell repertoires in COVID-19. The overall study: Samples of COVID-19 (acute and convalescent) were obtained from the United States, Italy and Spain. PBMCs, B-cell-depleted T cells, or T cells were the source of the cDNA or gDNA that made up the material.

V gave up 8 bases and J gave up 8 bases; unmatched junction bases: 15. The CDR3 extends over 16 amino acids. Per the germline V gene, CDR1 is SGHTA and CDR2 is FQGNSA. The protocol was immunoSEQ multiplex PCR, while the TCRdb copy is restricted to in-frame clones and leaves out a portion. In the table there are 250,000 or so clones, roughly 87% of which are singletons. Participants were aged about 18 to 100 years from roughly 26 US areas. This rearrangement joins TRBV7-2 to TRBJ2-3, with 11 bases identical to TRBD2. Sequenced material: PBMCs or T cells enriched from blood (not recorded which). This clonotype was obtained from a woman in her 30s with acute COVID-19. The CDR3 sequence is CASGTLAGDPRATQYF. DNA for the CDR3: TGTGCCAGCGGGACACTAGCGGGGGACCCACGCGCTACGCAGTATTTT. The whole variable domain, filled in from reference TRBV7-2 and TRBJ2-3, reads GAGVSQSPSNKVTEKGKDVELRCDPISGHTALYWYRQSLGQGLEFLIYFQGNSAPDKSGLPSDRFSAERTGGSVSTLTIQRTQQEDSAVYLCASGTLAGDPRATQYFGPGTRLTVL.